The 10 T cell receptor beta chains below were found in one sample sequenced in a study of T-cell memory formation after mild COVID-19. TCRdb re-called the 5' RACE reads through MiXCR, storing one row per CDR3 protein. The table lists around 530,000 distinct CDR3 sequences, less than 25% of them singletons. Sequences were obtained from PBMCs or a T cell subset sorted from them (not recorded which). The receptors stem from an adult woman who had mild COVID-19 (a few samples of this study predate the infection). Cell type and time point are not known.

This clonotype was seen a few times. The genes are TRBV27 and TRBJ2-2; the D gene is possibly TRBD1 (5 bases). The V gene's germline CDR1 is MNHEY and CDR2 SMNVEV (reference sequence). This CDR3 has 16 residues. The V gene lost 1 base and the J gene lost 0 bases, with 9 bases spanning the gap. CDR3 coding DNA: TGTGCCAGCAGTTTATTGGGCAGGGCGAACACCGGGGAGCTGTTTTTT. Its protein product is CASSLLGRANTGELFF.

The rearrangement joins TRBV7-2 to TRBJ1-2; the D is unclear. The CDR3 runs 14 residues. Trimming took off 3 bases at V and 8 bases at J, with 16 bases between the two ends. In germline, CDR1 is SGHTA, CDR2 FQGNSA. Written as DNA, the CDR3 is TGTGCCAGCAGCTTGAAAGGAGGGCCCGGAGGCTACACCTTC. Translated, it gives CASSLKGGPGGYTF.

This clonotype was observed a handful of times. The chain is built from TRBV29-1 and TRBJ1-5; 9 bases agree with TRBD1. The CDR3 spans 15 residues. Trimming took 4 bases from V and 3 from J; bases not matched to a gene: 7. CDR1 SQVTM and CDR2 ANQGSEA come from the germline V gene. CDR3 sequence: CSVGSGTGINQPQHF. The CDR3 nucleotides are TGCAGCGTTGGATCCGGGACAGGGATCAATCAGCCCCAGCATTTT.

This chain connects TRBV20-1 to TRBJ2-7; D is unresolved. Trimming removed 1 base at V and 0 bases at J, with 10 bases between. There are 14 residues in the CDR3. CDR1 is DFQATT, CDR2 SNEGSKA, per germline (reference sequence). CDR3 DNA sequence: TGCAGTGCTAGAGGAATGGATAGCTCCTACGAGCAGTACTTC. This codes for CSARGMDSSYEQYF.

V is TRBV7-2 and J is TRBJ2-5; the match to TRBD1 covers 10 bases. J gave up 3 bases and V 11 bases, and 6 bases lay outside the gene matches. Germline lookup yields CDR1 SGHTA and CDR2 FQGNSA. This CDR3 is 13 amino acids long. DNA for the CDR3: TGTGCCGCCCGGGGGACAGGGGAAGAGACCCAGTACTTC. Translating it yields CAARGTGEETQYF. Full variable domain (outside the CDR3, taken from reference TRBV7-2 and TRBJ2-5): GAGVSQSPSNKVTEKGKDVELRCDPISGHTALYWYRQSLGQGLEFLIYFQGNSAPDKSGLPSDRFSAERTGGSVSTLTIQRTQQEDSAVYLCAARGTGEETQYFGPGTRLLVL.

This rearrangement joins TRBV4-3 to TRBJ2-3; D gene uncertain. V lost 5 bases and J lost 0, with 12 bases in between. From germline, CDR1 is LGHNA and CDR2 YSLEER. CDR3 length equals 15 residues. The CDR3 DNA reads TGCGCCAGCAGCACTCAACTGGATAGCACAGATACGCAGTATTTT. Residues: CASSTQLDSTDTQYF.

This clonotype has a handful of counts. The CDR3 DNA follows: TGTGCCAGCAGCGTAGGTCCGGGGTACAATGAGCAGTTCTTC. Translated: CASSVGPGYNEQFF. The chain is built from TRBV9 and TRBJ2-1; D may be TRBD2 (5 bases). This CDR3 is built from 14 residues. Trimming stripped 0 bases from V and 4 bases from J, with 8 bases between. CDR1 and CDR2 from the germline V gene are SGDLS and YYNGEE. The complete variable domain, with remaining parts taken from reference TRBV9 and TRBJ2-1, reads DSGVTQTPKHLITATGQRVTLRCSPRSGDLSVYWYQQSLDQGLQFLIQYYNGEERAKGNILERFSAQQFPDLHSELNLSSLELGDSALYFCASSVGPGYNEQFFGPGTRLTVL.

The chain is built from TRBV15 and TRBJ2-7; 13 positions agree with TRBD2. J lost 6 bases, V lost 3 bases, and 8 bases had no gene match. Per the germline V gene, CDR1 is LNHNV and CDR2 is YYDKDF (reference sequence). The CDR3 spans 16 residues. The chain's CDR3 is CATSRGPGLAGIEQYF. Here the CDR3 DNA reads TGTGCCACCAGCAGGGGACCGGGACTAGCGGGGATCGAGCAGTACTTC.

The chain is built from TRBV11-3 and TRBJ2-3; 7 bases align to TRBD2. CDR3 length: 14 amino acids. V gave up 7 bases and J gave up 4 bases; unmatched junction bases: 8. In germline, CDR1 is SGHNT, CDR2 YENEEA. The CDR3 loop is CASTPGGVADTQYF. The CDR3 region has the DNA TGTGCCAGCACCCCTGGGGGGGTGGCAGATACGCAGTATTTT. Drawing the rest from reference TRBV11-3 and TRBJ2-3, the complete variable domain is EAGVVQSPRYKIIEKKQPVAFWCNPISGHNTLYWYLQNLGQGPELLIRYENEEAVDDSQLPKDRFSAERLKGVDSTLKIQPAELGDSAVYLCASTPGGVADTQYFGPGTRLTVL.

This clonotype was seen a handful of times. CDR3 bases: TGTGCCACCAGTGATTCAAAGACCCCGGGGTTCCAAGAGACCCAGTACTTC. Amino acids: CATSDSKTPGFQETQYF. The chain uses TRBV24-1 and TRBJ2-5, with D possibly matching TRBD2 (5 bases). The CDR3 spans 17 residues. Germline values: CDR1 KGHDR, CDR2 SFDVKD. With 2 bases removed from V and 1 base from J, the gap between germline ends came to 16 bases.